This T cell receptor beta chain emerged from a study of blood T cell repertoires in COVID-19. CDR3 size: 14 residues. The germline CDR1 and CDR2 sequences are MDHEN and SYDVKM. The germline V and J ends were trimmed by 6 bases and 1 base, with 9 bases remaining between them. In the study's own analysis: Quantification of nucleated cells was approximated via reference gene primer amplification. Data came from immunoSEQ multiplex PCR; TCRdb stores just in-frame clones and leaves some out. The V and J calls and clone size are taken from that table; D and trimming were inferred from the DNA. The data show about 410,000 clones, 89% seen once. Seattle participants joined during active infection and were tracked over time.

The chain is built from TRBV28 and TRBJ2-2; D remains ambiguous. The sequence came from a woman between 40 and 50 years old with COVID-19, enrolled during active disease. The specimen was peripheral blood. This CDR3 reads CASRVPGNTGELFF. In DNA, the CDR3 is TGTGCCAGCAGGGTCCCGGGGAACACCGGGGAGCTGTTTTTT.